This TCR beta chain was recorded in a study of post-analysis software for immune sequencing data. Overall study findings and caveats: About five TRBV segments were more frequent in patients than controls; TRBV5-6, TRBV5-1 and TRBV20-1 belonged to this group.

The library was made from cDNA and included unique molecular identifiers. TCRdb re-analysed the PCR reads in MiXCR, keeping a single row per CDR3 protein. This table holds around 770,000 distinct CDR3 sequences, more than 45% found once. The germline V and J ends were trimmed by 5 bases and 3 bases, with 17 bases remaining between them. CDR1 is MNHNS and CDR2 is SASEGT in the germline V gene. There are 15 residues in the CDR3. Turning to this clonotype: Its target is not known.

The sequence was collected from a girl aged 10 to 17 with multiple sclerosis. Material for sequencing was blood. V gene TRBV6-1 combines with J gene TRBJ2-7; maybe TRBD2 (6 bases). The CDR3 loop reads CASSPDYGSVYEQYF. The CDR3 DNA reads as TGTGCCAGCAGTCCCGACTACGGGAGCGTCTACGAGCAGTACTTC.